This T cell receptor beta chain was observed in a study of blood T cell repertoires in COVID-19. V lost 3 bases, J lost 6 bases, and 17 bases lay in between. The CDR3 consists of 15 residues. Germline CDR1 reads LGHDT; CDR2 reads YNNKEL (reference sequence). This clone showed up just a few times. Profiled with immunoSEQ multiplex PCR; TCRdb holds only in-frame clones, not every one. The sample includes about 160,000 clones, 75% to 90% of them seen just once. The genes are TRBV3-1 (or the pseudogene TRBV3-2) and TRBJ1-2, with TRBD1 as a possible D gene (5 bases). Sequencing used PBMCs or T cells enriched from blood (not recorded which). The receptor was isolated from a woman aged 40 to 50 who had been exposed to COVID-19. The CDR3 nucleotides read TGTGCCAGCAGCCACACCTTGACAGTCTCCGATGGCTACACCTTC. This sequence encodes CASSHTLTVSDGYTF.